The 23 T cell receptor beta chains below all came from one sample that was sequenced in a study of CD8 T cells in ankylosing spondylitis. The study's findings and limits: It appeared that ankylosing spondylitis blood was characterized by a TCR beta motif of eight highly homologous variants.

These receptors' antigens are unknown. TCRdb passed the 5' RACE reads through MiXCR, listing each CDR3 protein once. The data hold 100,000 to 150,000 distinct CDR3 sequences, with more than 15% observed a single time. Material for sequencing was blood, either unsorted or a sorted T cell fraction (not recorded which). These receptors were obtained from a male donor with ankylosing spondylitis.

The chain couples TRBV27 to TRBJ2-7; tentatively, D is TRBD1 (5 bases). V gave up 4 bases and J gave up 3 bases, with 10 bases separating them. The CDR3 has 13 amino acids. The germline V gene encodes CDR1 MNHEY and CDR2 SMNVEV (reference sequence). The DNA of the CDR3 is TGTGCCAGCAGTTCAGGGAACCTCTACGAGCAGTACTTC. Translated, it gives CASSSGNLYEQYF.

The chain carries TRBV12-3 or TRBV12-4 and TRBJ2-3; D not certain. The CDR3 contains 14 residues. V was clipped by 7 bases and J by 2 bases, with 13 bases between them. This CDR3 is CASTLTSPTDTQYF. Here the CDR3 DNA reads TGTGCCAGCACCTTGACATCCCCCACAGATACGCAGTATTTT.

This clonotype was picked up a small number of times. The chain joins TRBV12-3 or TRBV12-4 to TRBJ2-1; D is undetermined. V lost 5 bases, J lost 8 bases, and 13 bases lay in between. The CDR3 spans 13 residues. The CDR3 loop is CASSTQLSDEQFF. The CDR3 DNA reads TGTGCCAGCAGTACACAGCTCTCGGATGAGCAGTTCTTC.

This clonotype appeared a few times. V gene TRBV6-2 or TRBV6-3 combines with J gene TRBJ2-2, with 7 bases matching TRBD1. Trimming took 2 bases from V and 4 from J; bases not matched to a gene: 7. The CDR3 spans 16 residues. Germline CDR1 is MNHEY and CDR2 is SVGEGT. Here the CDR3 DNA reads TGTGCCAGCAGTTACGCCGAGGGGGCTATCACCGGGGAGCTGTTTTTT. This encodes CASSYAEGAITGELFF.

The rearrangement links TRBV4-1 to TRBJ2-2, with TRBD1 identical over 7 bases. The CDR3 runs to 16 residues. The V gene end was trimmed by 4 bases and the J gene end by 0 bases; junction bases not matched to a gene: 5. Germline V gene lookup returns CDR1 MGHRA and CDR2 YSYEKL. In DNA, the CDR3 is TGCGCCAGCAGCCGTTATGGGACAGCGAACACCGGGGAGCTGTTTTTT. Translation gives CASSRYGTANTGELFF.

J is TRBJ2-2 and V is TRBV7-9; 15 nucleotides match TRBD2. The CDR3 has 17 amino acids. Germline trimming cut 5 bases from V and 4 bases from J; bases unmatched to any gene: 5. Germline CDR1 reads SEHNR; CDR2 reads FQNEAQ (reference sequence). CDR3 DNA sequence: TGTGCCAGCAGCCCCGGGACTAGCGGGAGGCTCACCGGGGAGCTGTTTTTT. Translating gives CASSPGTSGRLTGELFF. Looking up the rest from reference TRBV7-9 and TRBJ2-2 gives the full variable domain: DTGVSQNPRHKITKRGQNVTFRCDPISEHNRLYWYRQTLGQGPEFLTYFQNEAQLEKSRLLSDRFSAERPKGSFSTLEIQRTEQGDSAMYLCASSPGTSGRLTGELFFGEGSRLTVL.

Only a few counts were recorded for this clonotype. CDR3 residues: CASSLTGSVYEQYF. CDR3 DNA sequence: TGTGCCAGCAGTTTGACAGGGTCTGTTTACGAGCAGTACTTC. The rearrangement uses TRBV12-3 or TRBV12-4 and TRBJ2-7, with 7 positions matching TRBD1. J was trimmed by 4 bases and V by 3 bases; bases with no gene match: 6. CDR3 length: 14 amino acids.

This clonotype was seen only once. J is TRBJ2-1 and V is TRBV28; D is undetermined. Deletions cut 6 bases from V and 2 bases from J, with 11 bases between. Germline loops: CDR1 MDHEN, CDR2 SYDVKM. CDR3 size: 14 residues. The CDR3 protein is CASRRDATYNEQFF. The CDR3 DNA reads TGTGCCAGCAGAAGGGATGCTACCTACAATGAGCAGTTCTTC.

The CDR3 protein is CSARSRDYSYNEQFF. The CDR3 nucleotides are TGCAGTGCTAGAAGCCGGGACTACTCCTACAATGAGCAGTTCTTC. V and J are TRBV20-1 and TRBJ2-1; 7 bases are a match to TRBD2. Trimming removed 2 bases from V and 0 bases from J; junction bases left unmatched: 4. Germline lookup yields CDR1 DFQATT and CDR2 SNEGSKA (reference sequence). The CDR3 length is 15 residues.

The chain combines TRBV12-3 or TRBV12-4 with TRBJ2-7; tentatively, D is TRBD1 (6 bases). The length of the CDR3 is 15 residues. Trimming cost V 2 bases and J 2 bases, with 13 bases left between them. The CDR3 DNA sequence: TGTGCCAGCAGTTTAACCCAGGGGACCACCTACGAGCAGTACTTC. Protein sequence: CASSLTQGTTYEQYF.

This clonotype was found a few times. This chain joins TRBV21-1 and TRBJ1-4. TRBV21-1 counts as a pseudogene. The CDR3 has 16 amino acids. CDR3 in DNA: TGTGCCAGCAGCAAAAAAAGGGAAGCAACTAATGAAAAACTGTTTTTT. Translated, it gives CASSKKREATNEKLFF.

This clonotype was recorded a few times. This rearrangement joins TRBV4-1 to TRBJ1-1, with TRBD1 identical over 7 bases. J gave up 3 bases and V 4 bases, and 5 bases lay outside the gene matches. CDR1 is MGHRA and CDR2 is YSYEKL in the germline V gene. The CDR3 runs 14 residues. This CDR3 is CASSLARGYTEAFF. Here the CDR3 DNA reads TGCGCCAGCAGCCTGGCCAGGGGGTACACTGAAGCTTTCTTT.

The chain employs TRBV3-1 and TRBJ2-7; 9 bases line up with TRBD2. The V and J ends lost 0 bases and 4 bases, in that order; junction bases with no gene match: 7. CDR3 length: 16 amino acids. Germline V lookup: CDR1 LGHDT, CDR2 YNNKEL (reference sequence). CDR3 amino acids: CASSQDMGLASYEQYF. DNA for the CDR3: TGTGCCAGCAGCCAAGATATGGGACTAGCTTCTTACGAGCAGTACTTC.

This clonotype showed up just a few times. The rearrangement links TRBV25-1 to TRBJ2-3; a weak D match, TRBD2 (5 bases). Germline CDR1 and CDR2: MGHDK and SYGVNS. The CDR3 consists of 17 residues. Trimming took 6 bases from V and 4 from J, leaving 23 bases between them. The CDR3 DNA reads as TGTGCCAGCAGCCCCATTCGGGGTAGCCGGCATGCAGATACGCAGTATTTT. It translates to CASSPIRGSRHADTQYF.

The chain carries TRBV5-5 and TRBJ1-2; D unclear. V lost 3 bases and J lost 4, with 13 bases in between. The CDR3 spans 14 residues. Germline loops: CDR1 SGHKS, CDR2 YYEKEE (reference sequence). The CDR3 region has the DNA TGTGCCAGCAGCTCTAATCAGTTGGGCTATGGCTACACCTTC. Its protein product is CASSSNQLGYGYTF.

The CDR3 bases are TGTGCCAGCAGCGACGCTCAGGGGGGAGCTTTCTTT. Protein: CASSDAQGGAFF. The J gene is TRBJ1-1, the V gene TRBV12-3 or TRBV12-4, with 7 bases lining up with TRBD1. The CDR3 consists of 12 residues. The ends lost 6 bases at V and 10 bases at J; junction bases unmatched: 8.

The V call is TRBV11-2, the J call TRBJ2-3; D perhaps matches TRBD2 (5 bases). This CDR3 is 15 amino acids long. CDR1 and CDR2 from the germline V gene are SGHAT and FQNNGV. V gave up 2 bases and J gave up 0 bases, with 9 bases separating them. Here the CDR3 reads CASSLLTGSTDTQYF. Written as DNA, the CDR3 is TGTGCCAGCAGCTTACTTACGGGGAGCACAGATACGCAGTATTTT.

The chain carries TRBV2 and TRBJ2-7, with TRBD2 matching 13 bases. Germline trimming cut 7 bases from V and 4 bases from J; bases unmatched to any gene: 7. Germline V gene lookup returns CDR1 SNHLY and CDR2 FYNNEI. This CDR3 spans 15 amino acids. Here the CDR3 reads CASTGLAGVGYEQYF. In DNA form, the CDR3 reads TGTGCCAGCACCGGACTAGCGGGAGTTGGATACGAGCAGTACTTC.

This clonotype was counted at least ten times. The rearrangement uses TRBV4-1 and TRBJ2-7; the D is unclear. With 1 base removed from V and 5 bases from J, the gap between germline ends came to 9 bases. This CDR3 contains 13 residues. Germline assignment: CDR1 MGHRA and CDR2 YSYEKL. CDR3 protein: CASSQAPTNEQYF. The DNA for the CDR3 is TGCGCCAGCAGCCAAGCCCCTACTAACGAGCAGTACTTC.

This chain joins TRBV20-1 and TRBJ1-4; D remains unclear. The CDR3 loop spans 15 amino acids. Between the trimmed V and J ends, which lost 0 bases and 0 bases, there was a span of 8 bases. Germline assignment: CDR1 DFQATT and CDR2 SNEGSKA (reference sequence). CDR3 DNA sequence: TGCAGTGCTAGAGATCCGAAAGCAACTAATGAAAAACTGTTTTTT. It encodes CSARDPKATNEKLFF.

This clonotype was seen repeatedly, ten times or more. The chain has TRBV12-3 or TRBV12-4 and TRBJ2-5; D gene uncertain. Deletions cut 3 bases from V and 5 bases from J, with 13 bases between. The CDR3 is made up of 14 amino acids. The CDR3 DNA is TGTGCCAGCAGTTTGCGGAACAGCATGGAGACCCAGTACTTC. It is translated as CASSLRNSMETQYF.

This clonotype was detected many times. The CDR3 sequence is CASSLGVELFF. The DNA for the CDR3 is TGTGCCAGCAGCTTGGGGGTGGAGCTGTTTTTT. The V and J genes are TRBV5-5 and TRBJ2-2; D remains ambiguous. The CDR3 runs to 11 residues. Germline-derived CDR1 and CDR2 are SGHKS and YYEKEE (reference sequence). Trimming stripped 0 bases from V and 10 bases from J, with 4 bases between.

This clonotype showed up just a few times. This chain's CDR3 is CASSLPGQAETQYF. The CDR3 DNA sequence: TGTGCCAGCAGTTTACCCGGCCAAGCAGAGACCCAGTACTTC. The V and J genes are TRBV27 and TRBJ2-5; D is undetermined. This CDR3 is 14 amino acids long. Germline assignment: CDR1 MNHEY and CDR2 SMNVEV (reference sequence). V shed 2 bases and J shed 4 bases, with 11 bases lying between them.